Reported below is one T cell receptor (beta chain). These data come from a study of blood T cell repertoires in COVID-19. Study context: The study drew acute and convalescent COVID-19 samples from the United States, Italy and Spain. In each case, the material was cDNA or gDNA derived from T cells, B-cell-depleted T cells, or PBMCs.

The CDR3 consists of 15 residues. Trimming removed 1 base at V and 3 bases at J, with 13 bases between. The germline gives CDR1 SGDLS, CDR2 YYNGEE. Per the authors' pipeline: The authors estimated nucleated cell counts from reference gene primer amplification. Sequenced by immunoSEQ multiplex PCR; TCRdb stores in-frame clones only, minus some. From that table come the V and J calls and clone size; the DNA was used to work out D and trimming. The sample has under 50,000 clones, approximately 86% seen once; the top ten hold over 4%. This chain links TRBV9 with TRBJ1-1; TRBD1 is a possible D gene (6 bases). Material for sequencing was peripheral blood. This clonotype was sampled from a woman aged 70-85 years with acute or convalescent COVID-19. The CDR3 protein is CASSVQSTGYTEAFF. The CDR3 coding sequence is TGTGCCAGCAGCGTACAAAGCACAGGGTACACTGAAGCTTTCTTT.